The 29 T cell receptor beta chains below come from one sample, sequenced in a study of T cells in Graves' hyperthyroidism and ophthalmopathy. Amplified TCR beta CDR3 regions came from RNA transcripts. TCR CDR3 regions were first amplified by RT-PCR with HTBI primers. TCRdb fed the multiplex PCR reads into MiXCR, producing one record per CDR3 protein. The sample consists of about 380,000 distinct CDR3 sequences, about 14% of them appearing once. The sequenced sample was blood. The receptor source for this set is a woman aged 55-70 years with Graves' hyperthyroidism.

This clonotype was counted between two and nine times. The chain combines TRBV12-3 or TRBV12-4 with TRBJ1-1, with 7 bases identical to TRBD1. V lost 5 bases, J lost 1 base, and 7 bases stayed unmatched. The CDR3 totals 15 residues. The CDR3: CASSEHRGGNTEAFF. The CDR3 region has the DNA TGTGCCAGCAGTGAACACAGGGGTGGGAACACTGAAGCTTTCTTT.

This clonotype has ten or more counts. This chain uses TRBV5-1 with TRBJ2-3; 11 positions match TRBD2. There are 16 residues in the CDR3. Germline CDR1 reads SGHRS; CDR2 reads YFSETQ. The J segment lost 3 bases and the V segment lost 3 bases, leaving 6 bases of the junction unmatched. The CDR3 reads CASSSGTSGYTDTQYF. The DNA of the CDR3 is TGCGCCAGCAGCTCCGGGACTAGCGGCTATACAGATACGCAGTATTTT.

There are many counts of this clonotype. V usage is TRBV27 and J usage is TRBJ2-7; no clear D. Germline V CDR1 and CDR2: MNHEY, SMNVEV (reference sequence). Between the trimmed V and J ends, which lost 2 bases and 6 bases, there was a span of 11 bases. This CDR3 has 13 residues. The CDR3 DNA reads as TGTGCCAGCAGTTTAGCCAGGTTTGGCGAGCAGTACTTC. Translation gives CASSLARFGEQYF.

The chain combines TRBV3-1 with TRBJ1-2; no definite D call. The CDR3 is 16 amino acids. The ends were cut back, 6 bases at V and 4 bases at J, with 21 bases in the middle. Germline CDR1 LGHDT, CDR2 YNNKEL (reference sequence). CDR3 amino acids: CASSLAHRTAGYGYTF. The CDR3 region has the DNA TGTGCCAGCAGTTTAGCGCATCGGACCGCCGGCTATGGCTACACCTTC.

This clonotype was picked up many times. V gene TRBV28 combines with J gene TRBJ2-5, with D tentatively TRBD1 (5 bases). The CDR3 extends over 13 amino acids. V gave up 8 bases and J gave up 3 bases, with 13 bases separating them. Germline V lookup: CDR1 MDHEN, CDR2 SYDVKM. In DNA, the CDR3 is TGTGCCAGCCTAGAAGGGGATAAAGAGACCCAGTACTTC. Its protein is CASLEGDKETQYF.

This clonotype was found a few times. V and J are TRBV20-1 and TRBJ2-3, with TRBD2 matching 9 bases. V was clipped by 0 bases and J by 2 bases; unmatched bases: 9. The CDR3 has 17 amino acids. In germline, CDR1 is DFQATT, CDR2 SNEGSKA (reference sequence). The CDR3 is CSARDAGGPRFTDTQYF. The CDR3 bases are TGCAGTGCTAGAGATGCGGGAGGGCCTCGTTTCACAGATACGCAGTATTTT.

The table lists this clonotype with many counts. This chain joins TRBV24-1 and TRBJ2-2; 12 nucleotides agree with TRBD2. Germline V lookup: CDR1 KGHDR, CDR2 SFDVKD. CDR3 length: 16 amino acids. Losses at the gene ends were 5 bases for V and 6 bases for J; bases not matched to a gene: 6. The CDR3 nucleotides are TGTGCCACCAGTGGCGGACTAGCGGGATGGGCCGGGGAGCTGTTTTTT. This translates into CATSGGLAGWAGELFF.

This clonotype has more than one count but fewer than ten. The CDR3 here is CASNIRGHYEQYF. Here the CDR3 DNA reads TGTGCCAGCAATATACGGGGTCACTACGAGCAGTACTTC. The rearrangement uses TRBV6-2 or TRBV6-3 and TRBJ2-7; D perhaps matches TRBD2 (5 bases). The V end was cut by 7 bases, the J end by 3 bases, with 13 bases between. The CDR3 length is 13 residues. Germline values: CDR1 MNHEY, CDR2 SVGEGT.

This clonotype was recorded many times. This chain uses TRBV6-1 with TRBJ1-1, with 9 bases fitting TRBD1. The germline gives CDR1 MNHNS, CDR2 SASEGT. The J segment lost 4 bases and the V segment lost 6 bases, leaving 6 bases of the junction unmatched. This CDR3 is 14 amino acids long. CDR3 amino acids: CASRQGAEGTEAFF. The DNA for the CDR3 is TGTGCCAGCAGACAGGGGGCCGAGGGCACTGAAGCTTTCTTT.

As for this clonotype: Just one base apart from a much larger clone, this may be a read error. This sequence joins TRBV20-1 and TRBJ2-7, with 12 bases matching TRBD2. Germline CDR1 DFQATT, CDR2 SNEGSKA (reference sequence). After removal of 4 bases from V and 7 bases from J, the junction contained 11 bases not matched to a gene. This CDR3 has 15 residues. The CDR3 reads CSAIPETSGSYEQYF. CDR3 nucleotide sequence: TGCAGTGCTATCCCCGAGACTAGCGGGAGTTATGAGCAGTACTTC.

Worth noting for this clonotype: This may stem from a read error, because a much larger clone lies one nucleotide away. V and J are TRBV3-1 and TRBJ2-1; possible D gene TRBD2, 6 bases. CDR1 and CDR2 from the germline V gene are LGHDT and YNNKEL (reference sequence). V shed 4 bases and J shed 4 bases, with 20 bases lying between them. The CDR3 extends over 17 amino acids. The CDR3 here is CASSRPPMGGVYNEQFF. In DNA form, the CDR3 reads TGTGCCAGCAGCCGCCCCCCAATGGGGGGAGTGTACAATGAGCAGTTCTTC.

By sample fraction, this clonotype is large. J is TRBJ2-1 and V is TRBV11-2; D possibly uses TRBD1 or TRBD2 (6 bases each). V dropped 0 bases and J dropped 6 bases, with 15 bases sitting between them. There are 16 residues in the CDR3. Germline V lookup: CDR1 SGHAT, CDR2 FQNNGV. CDR3 DNA sequence: TGTGCCAGCAGCTTAGATCCGGGGGCCTCTTTCAATGAGCAGTTCTTC. Translated: CASSLDPGASFNEQFF.

In its sample, this clonotype was seen many times. V and J are TRBV27 and TRBJ2-1; tentative D call: TRBD2 (5 bases). CDR3 length: 13 amino acids. CDR1 is MNHEY and CDR2 is SMNVEV in the germline V gene (reference sequence). The V gene lost 6 bases and the J gene lost 4 bases, with 10 bases spanning the gap. This CDR3 is CASRGEAYNEQFF. In DNA form, the CDR3 reads TGTGCCAGCAGGGGAGAAGCGTACAATGAGCAGTTCTTC.

This clonotype showed up just a few times. The rearrangement links TRBV20-1 to TRBJ1-1; D not certain. Germline loops: CDR1 DFQATT, CDR2 SNEGSKA (reference sequence). The CDR3 runs to 13 residues. The germline V and J ends were trimmed by 0 bases and 7 bases, with 12 bases remaining between them. The CDR3 protein is CSARDPLEGEAFF. The CDR3 nucleotides read TGCAGTGCTAGAGATCCCCTAGAGGGTGAAGCTTTCTTT.

This clonotype has at least ten counts. The V and J genes are TRBV2 and TRBJ2-7; D not certain. CDR3 size: 13 residues. V was clipped by 7 bases and J by 7 bases, with 17 bases between them. CDR1 and CDR2 from the germline V gene are SNHLY and FYNNEI. Written as DNA, the CDR3 is TGTGCCAGCAAGAAAAGCGTTATGCGAGAGCAGTACTTC. This sequence encodes CASKKSVMREQYF.

The genes are TRBV20-1 and TRBJ2-1; D possibly corresponds to TRBD2 (6 bases). This CDR3 is 14 amino acids long. Trimming took 6 bases from V and 7 from J, leaving 19 bases between them. Germline CDR1 and CDR2: DFQATT and SNEGSKA (reference sequence). CDR3 bases: TGCAGTGCATATTCGGGGGACTCCTTAAATGAGCAGTTCTTC. Translation: CSAYSGDSLNEQFF.

This clonotype was found many times. The V gene is TRBV14, the J gene TRBJ1-2; D might be TRBD1 (6 bases). Germline lookup yields CDR1 SGHDN and CDR2 FVKESK. V lost 10 bases to trimming and J lost 7 bases, with 19 bases between them. The CDR3 loop spans 13 amino acids. The CDR3 loop is CATRIGGHLGYTF. CDR3 DNA: TGTGCCACCCGAATTGGGGGACATCTTGGCTACACCTTC. Variable domain in full (rest from reference TRBV14 and TRBJ1-2): EAGVTQFPSHSVIEKGQTVTLRCDPISGHDNLYWYRRVMGKEIKFLLHFVKESKQDESGMPNNRFLAERTGGTYSTLKVQPAELEDSGVYFCATRIGGHLGYTFGSGTRLTVV.

This clonotype appeared many times. The rearrangement uses TRBV18 and TRBJ2-1; D is possibly TRBD2 (6 bases). CDR1 and CDR2 from the germline V gene are KGHSH and LQKENI. Between the trimmed V and J ends, which lost 3 bases and 7 bases, there was a span of 16 bases. The length of the CDR3 is 15 residues. CDR3 sequence reads: CASSPPSRGQNEQFF. The CDR3, as DNA: TGTGCCAGCTCACCCCCGTCGCGGGGCCAGAATGAGCAGTTCTTC.

The chain recombines TRBV7-9 with TRBJ1-3; D is possibly TRBD1 (6 bases). Trimming stripped 0 bases from V and 3 bases from J, with 6 bases between. Germline V gene data show CDR1 as SEHNR and CDR2 as FQNEAQ (reference sequence). CDR3 length: 14 residues. This CDR3 reads CASSLAGGGNTIYF. The CDR3 DNA reads as TGTGCCAGCAGCTTAGCAGGGGGTGGAAACACCATATATTTT.

The sample holds many counts of this clonotype. V and J are TRBV2 and TRBJ1-1, with 7 bases lining up with TRBD1. CDR3 length equals 14 residues. The germline CDR1 and CDR2 sequences are SNHLY and FYNNEI. With V trimmed by 5 bases and J by 6 bases, 9 bases remained unmatched. Here the CDR3 reads CASSSSRQGAEAFF. CDR3 in DNA: TGTGCCAGCAGTTCCTCTCGACAGGGTGCTGAAGCTTTCTTT. Combining the CDR3 with reference TRBV2 and TRBJ1-1 gives the whole variable domain EPEVTQTPSHQVTQMGQEVILRCVPISNHLYFYWYRQILGQKVEFLVSFYNNEISEKSEIFDDQFSVERPDGSNFTLKIRSTKLEDSAMYFCASSSSRQGAEAFFGQGTRLTVV.

This clonotype was seen many times. The CDR3 DNA reads as TGTGCCAGCAGCCTACAGGTCCTCGGTAATGAAAAACTGTTTTTT. Encoded protein: CASSLQVLGNEKLFF. The chain uses TRBV7-9 and TRBJ1-4; possible D gene TRBD1, 5 bases. The V end was cut by 5 bases, the J end by 4 bases, with 14 bases between. The CDR3 is made up of 15 amino acids. Germline V gene data show CDR1 as SEHNR and CDR2 as FQNEAQ (reference sequence). The entire variable domain, with the rest obtained from reference TRBV7-9 and TRBJ1-4, is as follows: DTGVSQNPRHKITKRGQNVTFRCDPISEHNRLYWYRQTLGQGPEFLTYFQNEAQLEKSRLLSDRFSAERPKGSFSTLEIQRTEQGDSAMYLCASSLQVLGNEKLFFGSGTQLSVL.

This clonotype was counted many times. The V gene is TRBV20-1, the J gene TRBJ2-4, with D possibly TRBD2 on 5 matching bases. The CDR3 sequence is 16 residues long. Germline V lookup: CDR1 DFQATT, CDR2 SNEGSKA (reference sequence). Trimming pared 0 bases from V and 0 bases from J, leaving 12 bases between. In DNA form, the CDR3 reads TGCAGTGCTAGAGATCTGGTAGGACTAGCCAAAAACATTCAGTACTTC. Translated: CSARDLVGLAKNIQYF.

This clonotype was seen once. A read error is possible here, since a much larger clone lies one base away. V usage is TRBV11-2 and J usage is TRBJ2-2; D remains ambiguous. The CDR3 covers 16 residues. Germline V gene lookup returns CDR1 SGHAT and CDR2 FQNNGV. The CDR3 reads CAGSLGLESTYGELFF. The DNA of the CDR3 is TGTGCCGGCAGCTTAGGGCTAGAGTCTACATACGGGGAGCTGTTTTTT. Variable domain in full (rest from reference TRBV11-2 and TRBJ2-2): EAGVAQSPRYKIIEKRQSVAFWCNPISGHATLYWYQQILGQGPKLLIQFQNNGVVDDSQLPKDRFSAERLKGVDSTLKIQPAKLEDSAVYLCAGSLGLESTYGELFFGEGSRLTVL.

This clonotype was observed at least ten times. The chain uses TRBV6-1 and TRBJ1-2; 7 nucleotides match TRBD1. V shed 1 base and J 8 bases; nucleotides not matched to a gene: 10. The CDR3 runs 15 residues. CDR1 is MNHNS and CDR2 is SASEGT in the germline V gene. CDR3 residues: CASSEVTGVIGGYTF. CDR3 nucleotide sequence: TGTGCCAGCAGTGAAGTAACAGGGGTAATAGGAGGCTACACCTTC.

This clonotype was counted ten times or more. This chain joins TRBV7-3 and TRBJ2-2; D is undetermined. The CDR3 contains 15 residues. The V gene's germline CDR1 is SGHTA and CDR2 FQGTGA. With 0 bases removed from V and 3 bases from J, the gap between germline ends came to 8 bases. The CDR3 bases are TGTGCCAGCAGCTTAACACGGGCCGACACCGGGGAGCTGTTTTTT. This translates into CASSLTRADTGELFF.

This clonotype has at least ten counts. The rearrangement joins TRBV24-1 to TRBJ2-5, with TRBD2 identical over 11 bases. The germline CDR1 and CDR2 sequences are KGHDR and SFDVKD. Trimming at V came to 7 bases and at J to 3 bases, leaving 6 bases not matched to a gene. This CDR3 spans 15 amino acids. CDR3 sequence reads: CATSPLTSGEETQYF. The DNA of the CDR3 is TGTGCCACCAGCCCTCTGACTAGCGGGGAAGAGACCCAGTACTTC.

This clonotype showed up many times. The genes are TRBV7-9 and TRBJ2-7; D remains unclear. Germline values: CDR1 SEHNR, CDR2 FQNEAQ (reference sequence). The CDR3 has 13 residues. Trimming took 3 bases from V and 0 from J, leaving 6 bases between them. In DNA, the CDR3 is TGTGCCAGCAGCTTGGTCGCCTCCTACGAGCAGTACTTC. Translation gives CASSLVASYEQYF.

This clonotype appeared a few times. V usage is TRBV30 and J usage is TRBJ1-3, with unresolved D. CDR1 GTSNPN and CDR2 SVGIG come from the germline V gene (reference sequence). The CDR3 covers 14 residues. Trimming pared 0 bases from V and 3 bases from J, leaving 9 bases between. The CDR3 DNA follows: TGTGCCTGGAGTGTACAGTACAATGGAAACACCATATATTTT. It translates to CAWSVQYNGNTIYF.

In this sample, this clonotype turned up many times. V gene TRBV3-1 combines with J gene TRBJ1-5; the D is unclear. CDR1 is LGHDT, CDR2 YNNKEL, per germline (reference sequence). The CDR3 totals 15 residues. Between the trimmed V and J ends, which lost 0 bases and 1 base, there was a span of 7 bases. This chain's CDR3 is CASSQEMGSNQPQHF. In nucleotides, the CDR3 is TGTGCCAGCAGCCAAGAAATGGGGAGCAATCAGCCCCAGCATTTT.